This TCR beta chain came from a study of blood T cell repertoires in COVID-19. About the study: The analysed material was cDNA or gDNA that came from T cells, B-cell-depleted T cells, or PBMCs.

How the authors handled the data: Nucleated cell counts were estimated from reference gene primer amplification. TCRdb's copy holds only in-frame clones and misses some; the assay was immunoSEQ multiplex PCR. For V, J and clone size, that table is used; D and trimming come from the DNA. The sample includes 200,000 or so clones, almost 80% seen only once; the top ten take around 15%. This clone has only one observation. V lost 0 bases, J lost 9 bases, and 9 bases stayed unmatched. The germline gives CDR1 GTSNPN, CDR2 SVGIG (reference sequence). This CDR3 comprises 14 residues. The V call is TRBV30, the J call TRBJ1-2; the match to TRBD1 covers 8 bases. The source is a man between 60 and 75 years old with active or convalescent COVID-19. The sample taken for sequencing was peripheral blood. CDR3 nucleotides: TGTGCCTGGAGTGTAGGGTGGACAGGGACGAGCTACACCTTC. Translation gives CAWSVGWTGTSYTF. The complete variable domain, with remaining parts taken from reference TRBV30 and TRBJ1-2, reads SQTIHQWPATLVQPVGSPLSLECTVEGTSNPNLYWYRQAAGRGLQLLFYSVGIGQISSEVPQNLSASRPQDRQFILSSKKLLLSDSGFYLCAWSVGWTGTSYTFGSGTRLTVV.